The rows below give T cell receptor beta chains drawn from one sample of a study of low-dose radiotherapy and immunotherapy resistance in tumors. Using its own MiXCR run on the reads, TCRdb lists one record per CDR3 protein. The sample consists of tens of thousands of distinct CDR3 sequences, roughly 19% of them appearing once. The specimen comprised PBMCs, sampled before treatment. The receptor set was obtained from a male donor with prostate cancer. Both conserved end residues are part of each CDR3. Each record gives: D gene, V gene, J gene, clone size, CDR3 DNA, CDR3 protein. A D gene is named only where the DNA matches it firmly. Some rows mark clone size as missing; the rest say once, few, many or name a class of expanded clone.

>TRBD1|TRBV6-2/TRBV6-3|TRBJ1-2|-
TGTGCCAGCAGCGGACAGGCAGGGCCCAGCGGCTACACCTTC
CASSGQAGPSGYTF
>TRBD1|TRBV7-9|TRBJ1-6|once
TGTGCCAGCATTCGAGGTGCAGGGGGTAATTCACCCCTCCACTTT
CASIRGAGGNSPLHF
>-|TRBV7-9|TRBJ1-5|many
TGTGCCAGCAGCCAACAAGGTGGTGGCAATCAGCCCCAGCATTTT
CASSQQGGGNQPQHF
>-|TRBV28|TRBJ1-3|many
TGTGCCAGCAGCTGGGGGGGCGCTAGAAACACCATATATTTT
CASSWGGARNTIYF
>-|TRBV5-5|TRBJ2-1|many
TGTGCCAGCAGCCAAGGGACAGAGCAGTTCTTC
CASSQGTEQFF
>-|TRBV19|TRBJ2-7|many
TGTGCCAGTAGTATAGGCGGGAACTACGAGCAGTACTTC
CASSIGGNYEQYF
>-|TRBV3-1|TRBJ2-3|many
TGTGCCAGCAGCCTCGAGCAGGGGACAGATACGCAGTATTTT
CASSLEQGTDTQYF
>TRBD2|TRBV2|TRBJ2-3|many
TGTGCCAGCAGTGAACGGGCCAGCGGGGGTACAGATACGCAGTATTTT
CASSERASGGTDTQYF
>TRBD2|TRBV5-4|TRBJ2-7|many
TGTGCCAGCAGCCGTCAGCGGGGGATGGACGAGCAGTACTTC
CASSRQRGMDEQYF
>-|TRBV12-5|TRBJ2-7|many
TGTGCTAGTGGTTTAACGGGGCGTTACGAGCAGTACTTC
CASGLTGRYEQYF
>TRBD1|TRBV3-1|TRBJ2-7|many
TGTGCCAGCAGCCACCGAACAGGGGGTACCTACGAGCAGTACTTC
CASSHRTGGTYEQYF
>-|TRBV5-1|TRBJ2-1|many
TGCGCCAGCCACCAGGGCGAGGGGAATGAGCAGTTCTTC
CASHQGEGNEQFF
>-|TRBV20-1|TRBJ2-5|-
TGCAGTGCTAGAGCCCTGGTTGGGCGAGAGACCCAGTACTTC
CSARALVGRETQYF
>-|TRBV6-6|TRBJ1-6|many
TGTGCCTCCGGAGGGGGGCAAAGATCACCCCTCCACTTT
CASGGGQRSPLHF
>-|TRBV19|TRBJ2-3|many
TGTGCCAGTAGCCACCCGGGACCAAGGGATACGCAGTATTTT
CASSHPGPRDTQYF
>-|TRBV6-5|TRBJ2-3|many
TGTGCCAGCAGTATTCTAGGAGGGGGCCCAGATACGCAGTATTTT
CASSILGGGPDTQYF
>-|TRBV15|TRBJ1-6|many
TGTGCCACCAGCAGAGATAGGGGTGAATTCACCCTCCACTTT
CATSRDRGEFTLHF
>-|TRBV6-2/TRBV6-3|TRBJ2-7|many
TGTGCCAGCAGTCACCTATACGAGCAGTACTTC
CASSHLYEQYF
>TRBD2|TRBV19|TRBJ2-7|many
TGTGCCAGTAGCCTCGCCGGGGGGGGATCCTACGAGCAGTACTTC
CASSLAGGGSYEQYF
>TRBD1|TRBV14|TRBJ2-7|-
TGTGCCAGCAGCCATGCACGAGGGGGCCTGAGATCCTACGAGCAGTACTTC
CASSHARGGLRSYEQYF
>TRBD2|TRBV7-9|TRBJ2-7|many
TGTGCCAGCAGCAGGACTAGCGGGGGGGGCGACGAGCAGTACTTC
CASSRTSGGGDEQYF
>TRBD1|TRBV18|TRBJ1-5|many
TGTGCCAGCTCACCACCGACAGGGGCCCAGCATTTT
CASSPPTGAQHF
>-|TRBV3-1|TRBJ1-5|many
TGTGCCAGCAGCCAAGAAGGTGGGACGGAGGCCCGTCAGCCCCAGCATTTT
CASSQEGGTEARQPQHF
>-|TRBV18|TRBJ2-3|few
TGTGCCAGCTCACCGGGCGAAGGGAATATTGATACGCAGTATTTT
CASSPGEGNIDTQYF
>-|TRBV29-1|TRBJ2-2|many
TGCAGCGTTGGGCTCTCCAGGGAGAACACCGGGGAGCTGTTTTTT
CSVGLSRENTGELFF
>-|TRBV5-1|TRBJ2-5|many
TGCGCCAGCAGCCTGGACACCCCCCAAGAGACCCAGTACTTC
CASSLDTPQETQYF
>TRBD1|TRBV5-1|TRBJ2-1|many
TGCGCCAGCAGCACCGGGACAGGGGGGAATGAGCAGTTCTTC
CASSTGTGGNEQFF
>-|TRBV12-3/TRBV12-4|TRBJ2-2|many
TGTGCCAGCAGTTTGTATCGGGGCGCCGGGGAGCTGTTTTTT
CASSLYRGAGELFF
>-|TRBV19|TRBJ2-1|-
TGTGCCAGTAGTGACAATAAGCAGTTCTTC
CASSDNKQFF
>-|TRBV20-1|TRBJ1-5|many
TGCAGTGCTAGATCCCTTGATCAGCCCCAGCATTTT
CSARSLDQPQHF
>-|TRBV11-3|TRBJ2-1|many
TGTGCCAGCAGCACGGGGCGGGATGAGCAGTTCTTC
CASSTGRDEQFF
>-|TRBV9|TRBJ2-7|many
TGTGCCAGCAGCGTATGGGGACGGGCCCCGGACGAGCAGTACTTC
CASSVWGRAPDEQYF
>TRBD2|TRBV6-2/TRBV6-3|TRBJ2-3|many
TGTGCCAGCAGTGAAGTCAGGCCATCACGGCGGGGGGTCACCACAGATACGCAGTATTTT
CASSEVRPSRRGVTTDTQYF
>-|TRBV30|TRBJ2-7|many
TGTGCCTGGAGTCCCTACGGGCCCTACGAGCAGTACTTC
CAWSPYGPYEQYF
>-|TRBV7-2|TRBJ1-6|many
TGTGCCAGCAGCTTAAGGGGGGCCTATAATTCACCCCTCCACTTT
CASSLRGAYNSPLHF
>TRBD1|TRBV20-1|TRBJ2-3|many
TGCAGTGCTAGACAAACAGGGGACACAGATACGCAGTATTTT
CSARQTGDTDTQYF
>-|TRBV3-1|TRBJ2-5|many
TGTGCCAGCAGCCCTCCTCAGGTCACGACCCAGTACTTC
CASSPPQVTTQYF
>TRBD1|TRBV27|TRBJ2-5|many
TGTGCCAGCAGTTTGGACCGGGACAGGTGGCAAGAGACCCAGTACTTC
CASSLDRDRWQETQYF
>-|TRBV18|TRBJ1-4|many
TGTGCCAGCTCACAAGGACTCCAGACTAATGAAAAACTGTTTTTT
CASSQGLQTNEKLFF
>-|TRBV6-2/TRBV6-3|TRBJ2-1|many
TGTGCCAGCAGTTTGGTCGATGAGCAGTTCTTC
CASSLVDEQFF
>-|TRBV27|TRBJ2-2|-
TGTGCCAGCAGTTTTGGAGGGCACGGGGAGCTGTTTTTT
CASSFGGHGELFF
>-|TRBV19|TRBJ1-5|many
TGTGCCAGTAAGGGGTTGGGGGGCAATCAGCCCCAGCATTTT
CASKGLGGNQPQHF
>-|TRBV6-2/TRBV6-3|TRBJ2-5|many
TGTGCCAGCAGTTACAGTCGGTCAGGGTTGGAGACCCAGTACTTC
CASSYSRSGLETQYF
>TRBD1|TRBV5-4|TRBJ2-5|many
TGTGCCAGCAGCCGTACAGGGGTGTCCCTCCAAGAGACCCAGTACTTC
CASSRTGVSLQETQYF
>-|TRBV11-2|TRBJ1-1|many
TGTGCCAGCAGCTTAGAGGGGGGATCGAGCACTGAAGCTTTCTTT
CASSLEGGSSTEAFF
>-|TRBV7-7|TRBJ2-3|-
TGTGCCAGCAGTCCGGGGGCACCGACAGATACGCAGTATTTT
CASSPGAPTDTQYF
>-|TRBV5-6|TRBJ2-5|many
TGTGCCAGCAGCTTGTGGCAAGAGACCCAGTACTTC
CASSLWQETQYF
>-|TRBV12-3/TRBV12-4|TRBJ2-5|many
TGTGCCAGCAGTTTAATCTACCCCGTGACCCAGTACTTC
CASSLIYPVTQYF
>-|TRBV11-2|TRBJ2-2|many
TGTGCCAGCAGCCCGGGCCCGTGGGACACCGGGGAGCTGTTTTTT
CASSPGPWDTGELFF
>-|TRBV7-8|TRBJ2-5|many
TGTGCCAGCAGCCCCTACAGGGAAGGGGGCCAAGAGACCCAGTACTTC
CASSPYREGGQETQYF
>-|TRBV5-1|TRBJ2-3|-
TGCGCCAGCAGCTTCGTGAGAGGAAGCACAGATACGCAGTATTTT
CASSFVRGSTDTQYF
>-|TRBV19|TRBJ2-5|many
TGTGCCAGTAGAGTTCGGCAGTCCCAAGAGACCCAGTACTTC
CASRVRQSQETQYF
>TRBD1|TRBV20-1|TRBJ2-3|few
TGCAGTGCTATGGACAGGGGTTCTGATACGCAGTATTTT
CSAMDRGSDTQYF
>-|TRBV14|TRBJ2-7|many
TGTGCCAGCAGCCAAGGGAGGCAGGGTGGCGAGCAGTACTTC
CASSQGRQGGEQYF
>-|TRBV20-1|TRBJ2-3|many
TGCAGTGCTAGAGATCTGCGAGGGGTCACAGATACGCAGTATTTT
CSARDLRGVTDTQYF